The rows below give T cell receptor beta chains drawn from one sample of a study of tumor-infiltrating lymphocytes in primary liver carcinoma. TCRdb recomputed calls from the multiplex PCR reads with MiXCR, one row per CDR3 protein. This table holds more than 45,000 distinct CDR3 sequences, over 65% found once. The sequencing sample was made of liver tumor tissue from sampling region 5. The receptors come from a man in his forties with primary liver carcinoma and hepatitis B virus infection. The CDR3 runs from the conserved cysteine through the conserved F or W. D genes are given only for firm matches. The listing skips clone size in some rows; elsewhere it reads once, few, many or a size class.

length: 15
J: TRBJ1-5
V: TRBV12-3/TRBV12-4
size: -
D: -
DNA: TGTGCCAGCACGCGGGATACCGCAATAAACCAGCCCCAACATTTT
CDR3: CASTRDTAINQPQHF

length: 14
J: TRBJ1-1
V: TRBV12-3/TRBV12-4
size: -
D: -
DNA: TGTGCCAGCAGTTTTGGGCAGGGCGGCACTGAAGTTTTCTTT
CDR3: CASSFGQGGTEVFF

length: 15
J: TRBJ2-5
V: TRBV5-1
size: -
D: -
DNA: TGCGCCAGCAGCCCATCGGGGATCGGGGGAGAGACCCAGTACTTC
CDR3: CASSPSGIGGETQYF

length: 14
J: TRBJ2-3
V: TRBV11-2
size: -
D: -
DNA: TGTGTCAGCAGTCCCCCGGGCCGGGCAGATATGCAGTATTTT
CDR3: CVSSPPGRADMQYF

length: 14
J: TRBJ2-3
V: TRBV10-3
size: once
D: -
DNA: TGTGCCTTATCCGGGACTGGGGGCACAGATACGCAGTATTTT
CDR3: CALSGTGGTDTQYF

length: 15
J: TRBJ2-7
V: TRBV28
size: -
D: -
DNA: TGTGCCAGCAGTCTCCCGGGAGCAGCTTCCTACGAGCAGTACTTC
CDR3: CASSLPGAASYEQYF

length: 15
J: TRBJ2-7
V: TRBV4-3
size: -
D: -
DNA: TGCGCCAGCAGCCAAGATACCCAAGCCGCGGACGAGCAGTACTTC
CDR3: CASSQDTQAADEQYF

length: 15
J: TRBJ2-4
V: TRBV11-2
size: -
D: -
DNA: TGTACCAGCACCACTTCAGCGGTAGCCAAAAAGATTCAGTACTTC
CDR3: CTSTTSAVAKKIQYF

length: 13
J: TRBJ1-1
V: TRBV12-3/TRBV12-4
size: -
D: -
DNA: TGTGCTAACAGTTTTTCAGGGACCGCTGAAGCTTTCTTT
CDR3: CANSFSGTAEAFF

length: 13
J: TRBJ2-7
V: TRBV6-2/TRBV6-3
size: once
D: TRBD1
DNA: TGCGCCTGCAGCCCTACAGGGGTCTACGAGCAGTACTTC
CDR3: CACSPTGVYEQYF

length: 17
J: TRBJ2-5
V: TRBV5-4
size: -
D: -
DNA: TGTGCCAGCAGATTGGGCCCGGGGCAGGGCGGGACCGAGACCCAGTACTTC
CDR3: CASRLGPGQGGTETQYF

length: 14
J: TRBJ2-1
V: TRBV30
size: -
D: TRBD2
DNA: TGTACCTGGAGTCCATCCCCGGGGGGTAGTGAGCAGTTCTTC
CDR3: CTWSPSPGGSEQFF

length: 15
J: TRBJ2-1
V: TRBV19
size: many
D: TRBD1
DNA: TGTGCCAGTAGAACGGGGACAGGGGGACCCGCGGGGCAGTTCTTC
CDR3: CASRTGTGGPAGQFF

length: 10
J: TRBJ2-1
V: TRBV4-1
size: once
D: -
DNA: TGCGCCAGCAGCACTGGACAGCAGTTCTTC
CDR3: CASSTGQQFF

length: 20
J: TRBJ2-2
V: TRBV15
size: -
D: TRBD2
DNA: TGTGCCACCAGCAGAGATTGGAGGTCCAGCGGGGGGTCGAACACCGGGGAGCTGTTTTTT
CDR3: CATSRDWRSSGGSNTGELFF

length: 17
J: TRBJ2-2
V: TRBV6-2/TRBV6-3
size: -
D: -
DNA: TGTGCCAGTATCTACAATGAGGGAAAGGCGAACACCGGGGAGCTGTTTTTT
CDR3: CASIYNEGKANTGELFF

length: 11
J: TRBJ2-1
V: TRBV20-1
size: few
D: -
DNA: TGCAGTGCTAGCGGAAACAATGAGCAGTTCTTC
CDR3: CSASGNNEQFF

length: 16
J: TRBJ2-3
V: TRBV7-8
size: few
D: -
DNA: TGTGCCAGCAGCTCAACAGGGGGGGGATATTCGGATGCACAGTATTTT
CDR3: CASSSTGGGYSDAQYF

length: 16
J: TRBJ1-5
V: TRBV11-2
size: -
D: -
DNA: TGTGCCAGCAGCTTAAGACTAGCGGGGAGCACATATACACAGCATTTT
CDR3: CASSLRLAGSTYTQHF

length: 14
J: TRBJ1-5
V: TRBV7-9
size: -
D: -
DNA: TGTGCCAGCAGCCGAGATTATAGCAATCAGCCCCAGTACTTT
CDR3: CASSRDYSNQPQYF

length: 18
J: TRBJ2-7
V: TRBV6-5
size: -
D: -
DNA: TGTGCCAGCAGTTACAAGGGCACTGGCACTTCGATACCTTACGAACAGTACTTC
CDR3: CASSYKGTGTSIPYEQYF

length: 14
J: TRBJ2-5
V: TRBV28
size: -
D: TRBD1
DNA: TGTGCCAGCACGCCGGACAGGGAGGTAGAGTCCCAGTACTTC
CDR3: CASTPDREVESQYF

length: 15
J: TRBJ2-1
V: TRBV6-5
size: -
D: TRBD1
DNA: TGTGTCAGCAGTCCCTGGACAGGGTGGGGAAATGAGCAGTTCTTC
CDR3: CVSSPWTGWGNEQFF

length: 13
J: TRBJ2-7
V: TRBV29-1
size: -
D: -
DNA: TGTAGCGTTGATATGGCAGGGGCTATTGGGCATTACTTC
CDR3: CSVDMAGAIGHYF

length: 16
J: TRBJ2-1
V: TRBV6-2/TRBV6-3
size: -
D: TRBD1
DNA: TGTTCCAGCAGTCCGCCGGGACAGGGCTCATACAATGGGCAGTTCTTC
CDR3: CSSSPPGQGSYNGQFF

length: 14
J: TRBJ2-3
V: TRBV4-3
size: -
D: -
DNA: TGCTCCAGCAGCGGGGGACAGGGCCCAGATACGCAGTATTTT
CDR3: CSSSGGQGPDTQYF

length: 13
J: TRBJ1-4
V: TRBV7-8
size: -
D: TRBD1
DNA: TGTGCCAGCAGCTTAGAGGCTGGCAGGGGGTTGTTTTTT
CDR3: CASSLEAGRGLFF

length: 16
J: TRBJ2-1
V: TRBV11-2
size: -
D: TRBD2
DNA: TGTACCAGCAGCTACCCCGGGACTAGGGGTAGCAATGAGCAGCTCTTC
CDR3: CTSSYPGTRGSNEQLF

length: 16
J: TRBJ2-3
V: TRBV5-1
size: -
D: TRBD2
DNA: TGCGCCTACAGCATCGGACTAGCGGGAGCGGAGGATACGCAGTATTTT
CDR3: CAYSIGLAGAEDTQYF

length: 15
J: TRBJ2-7
V: TRBV7-2
size: -
D: TRBD2
DNA: TGTGCCAACAGCTCCCCGCTTAGCGGGAGCTACGAGCAGTACTTC
CDR3: CANSSPLSGSYEQYF

length: 16
J: TRBJ2-1
V: TRBV4-2
size: -
D: -
DNA: TGTGCCGGCAGCCCCCGGAACGGTCAGGCTATTCATGAGCAGTTCTTC
CDR3: CAGSPRNGQAIHEQFF

length: 12
J: TRBJ2-5
V: TRBV12-3/TRBV12-4
size: few
D: TRBD2
DNA: TGTGCCAGCCGAAGCGGGACAGAGACCCAGTACTTC
CDR3: CASRSGTETQYF

length: 13
J: TRBJ1-5
V: TRBV29-1
size: -
D: -
DNA: TGCAGCGTTGGGATAGGGGGGAATCAGCCCCAGCATTTT
CDR3: CSVGIGGNQPQHF

length: 17
J: TRBJ2-2
V: TRBV5-8
size: -
D: TRBD2
DNA: TGTGCCAGCAGCTTGGAGGTTGTAGCGGGAACCACCGGGGTGCTGTTTTTT
CDR3: CASSLEVVAGTTGVLFF

length: 13
J: TRBJ2-7
V: TRBV29-1
size: -
D: -
DNA: TGCAGCGTTGCCGGGACACCCCCCTACGAGGAGTACTTC
CDR3: CSVAGTPPYEEYF

length: 18
J: TRBJ2-1
V: TRBV7-9
size: -
D: TRBD2
DNA: TGTGCTAGCGGCCCCGGGACTAGCGGGGGAAGCTCCTACAATGAGCAGTTCTTC
CDR3: CASGPGTSGGSSYNEQFF

length: 14
J: TRBJ2-1
V: TRBV4-1
size: once
D: -
DNA: TGCGCCAGCAGCCAAAAGTCCCAGGACAATGACCAGTTCTTC
CDR3: CASSQKSQDNDQFF

length: 16
J: TRBJ2-3
V: TRBV10-1
size: -
D: -
DNA: TGCGCCAGCAGTGGGCGAGGACGGGGCTCCACAGACACGCAGTATTTT
CDR3: CASSGRGRGSTDTQYF

length: 14
J: TRBJ2-1
V: TRBV28
size: -
D: TRBD2
DNA: TGTGCCAGCATTTTAACTAGCGGCTACAATAAGCAGTCCTTC
CDR3: CASILTSGYNKQSF

length: 13
J: TRBJ2-5
V: TRBV13
size: -
D: -
DNA: TGTGCCAGCGGGCCGAGGGGTTCGAAGGCCCAGTACTTT
CDR3: CASGPRGSKAQYF

length: 13
J: TRBJ1-1
V: TRBV29-1
size: -
D: -
DNA: TGCAGCGTCTGGGGGCGCGGGGACACTGAAGTTTTCTTT
CDR3: CSVWGRGDTEVFF

length: 14
J: TRBJ1-4
V: TRBV11-2
size: few
D: -
DNA: TGTGCCAGCAGCTTAGAGGTTGGGGACGAAAAACTGTTTTTT
CDR3: CASSLEVGDEKLFF

length: 14
J: TRBJ2-3
V: TRBV5-1
size: -
D: TRBD2
DNA: TGCTCCAGCAGCTTAATAGCGGGCATAGATATGCAGTATTTT
CDR3: CSSSLIAGIDMQYF

length: 15
J: TRBJ2-1
V: TRBV29-1
size: medium-sized
D: -
DNA: TGCAGCGTTGATCTTTCTAGGGCCAATACCAATGAGCAGTTCTTC
CDR3: CSVDLSRANTNEQFF

length: 16
J: TRBJ2-1
V: TRBV7-8
size: -
D: TRBD2
DNA: TGTGTCAGCAGCTATCTAGCGGGAGGGTTCTACAATGAGCAGTTCTTC
CDR3: CVSSYLAGGFYNEQFF

length: 12
J: TRBJ1-1
V: TRBV7-2
size: -
D: -
DNA: TGTGCCAGCAGCTTAGCTTACACTGAAGCTCTCTTT
CDR3: CASSLAYTEALF